This TCR beta chain comes out of a study of graft-versus-host responses after intestinal transplantation (dated by TCRdb to about 2021). A note on the overall study: Recipients received multivisceral, liver-intestinal, or isolated intestinal transplants. All recipients received anti-thymocyte globulin induction followed by maintenance tacrolimus and steroids for two to four years. Bulk TCR-beta CDR3 sequencing was used to track graft-versus-host and host-versus-graft alloreactive T cell clones in the graft, circulation and bone marrow after intestinal transplantation. To identify alloreactive clones, pre-transplant mixed lymphocyte reaction products were sequenced and compared with unstimulated pre-transplant donor and recipient T cells. The cohort enrolled 20 to 30 intestinal transplant recipients, one of whom was a retransplant, and 3 patients without pretransplant specimens were excluded. A peak of at least 4% donor T cells among recipient peripheral blood mononuclear cells was the definition used for donor T cell macrochimerism. Rather than being sequenced by the commercial service, samples from a few later patients were sequenced in-house on an Illumina MiSeq and processed with MiXCR. What the authors observed across the whole study: In patients with donor T cell macrochimerism, the allografts had high GvH to HvG T cell clonal ratios. Early after transplant, peak levels of circulating GvH clones were associated with declines in HvG clones. GvH clones turned up in recipient bone marrow, with some appearing earlier in ileal mucosa or blood, a pattern consistent with an intestinal mucosal origin. The relatively low number and heterogeneity of intestinal transplant patients limited the conclusions.

The receptor library was made with the immunoSEQ multiplex PCR assay. For most patients, genomic DNA was isolated with the Qiagen DNeasy Blood and Tissue Kit and sent frozen to Adaptive Biotechnologies for TCR sequencing. Adaptive Biotechnologies carried out high-throughput TCR-beta CDR3 sequencing of genomic DNA for most patients. The source study handled its data this way. TCR sequencing data were retrieved from Adaptive's ImmunoSEQ software for around 20 patients, whereas a few other patients were processed with MiXCR and VDJtools. To correct CD4 versus CD8 sorting errors, sequences present in both subsets at a frequency ratio below 5:1 were removed. CDR3 nucleotide sequences shared between donor and recipient were removed because their origin could not be assigned. To be classed as alloreactive, a clone needed at least 2-fold expansion over unstimulated cells and a minimum CFSE-low frequency of 0.002% (template counts) or 0.001% (read counts). A clone was considered mappable if detected in the sequenced pre-transplant spleen, lymph node, or MLR CFSE-low populations of the donor or recipient. The cumulative frequency of alloreactive clones was calculated as a percentage of all sequences, weighted by copy number. Entries here come from immuneACCESS through TCRdb and include only in-frame sequences with V and J called. Some clones fail to appear in such tables; in the studies checked, an unresolved V gene covers under half of the shortfall, and the cause of the remainder is unknown. The D gene and trimming were derived from the DNA, and the V and J assignments and clone size from that table. Counted in this sample were roughly 13,000 clones; more than 30% of them appeared once. The ten biggest clones cover about 15% of the sample.

The time point tag for this specimen amounts to: cells obtained before transplantation from donor or recipient. In mixed lymphocyte reactions, around 200,000 CFSE-labeled pre-transplant responders were plated with around 200,000 irradiated violet-dye-labeled stimulators and cultured for five to seven days. After the mixed lymphocyte reaction, proliferating CD3+CD4+CFSE-low and CD3+CD8+CFSE-low responder cells were FACS-sorted on a BD Influx sorter. With respect to this clone: No base quality values were provided; no much bigger clone lies one nucleotide off.

Including the terminal cysteine and phenylalanine, the CDR3 comprises 12 residues. Of the read, only the CDR3 DNA is kept; its 36 bases are in frame from base 1. V lost 3 bases and J lost 5 bases; the stretch between them is 8 bases long. CDR1 SGHRS and CDR2 YFSETQ are derived from the germline V gene. The receptor's source is a human patient who received an intestinal transplant. Sequenced here: alloreactive CD8+ T cells from a mixed lymphocyte reaction culture, sampled before intestinal transplant. The sample's cell subset or site label is to be understood as: CFSE-low proliferating T cells sorted from approximately 6-day pre-transplant mixed lymphocyte reaction (GvH or HvG direction). This chain joins TRBV5-1 to TRBJ1-1, with the D gene too uncertain to name. The base sequence is TGCGCCAGCAGCTGGCTAGGTACTGAAGCTTTCTTT. Translated, it gives CASSWLGTEAFF.